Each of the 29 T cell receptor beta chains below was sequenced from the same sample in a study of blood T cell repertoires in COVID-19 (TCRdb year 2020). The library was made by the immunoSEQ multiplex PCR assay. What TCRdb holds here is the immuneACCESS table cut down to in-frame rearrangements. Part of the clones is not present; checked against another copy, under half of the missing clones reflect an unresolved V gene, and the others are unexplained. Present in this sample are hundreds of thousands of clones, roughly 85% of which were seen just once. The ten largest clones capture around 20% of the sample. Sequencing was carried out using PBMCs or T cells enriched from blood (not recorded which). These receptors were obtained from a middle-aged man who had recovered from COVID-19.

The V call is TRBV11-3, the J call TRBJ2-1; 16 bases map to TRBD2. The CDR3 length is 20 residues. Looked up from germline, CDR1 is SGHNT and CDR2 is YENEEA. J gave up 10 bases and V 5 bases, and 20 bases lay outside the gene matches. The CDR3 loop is CASSPCAVIWGLAGGPEQFF. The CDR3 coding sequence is TGTGCCAGCAGCCCATGCGCCGTTATTTGGGGACTAGCGGGAGGGCCAGAGCAGTTCTTC.

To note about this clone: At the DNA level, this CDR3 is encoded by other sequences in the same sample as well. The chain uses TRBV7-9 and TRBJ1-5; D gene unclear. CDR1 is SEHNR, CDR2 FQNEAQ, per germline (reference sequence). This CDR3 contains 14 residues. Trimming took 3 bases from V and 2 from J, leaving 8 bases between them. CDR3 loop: CASSLDRGNQPQHF. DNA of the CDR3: TGTGCCAGCAGCTTGGATCGGGGCAATCAGCCCCAGCATTTT.

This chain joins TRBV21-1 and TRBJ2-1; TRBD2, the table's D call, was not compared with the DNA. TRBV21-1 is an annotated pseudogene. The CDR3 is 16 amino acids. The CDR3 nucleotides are TGTGCCAGCAGCAAAAAAAAGGGGGGGTGCGAGACTGAGCAGTTCTTC. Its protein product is CASSKKKGGCETEQFF.

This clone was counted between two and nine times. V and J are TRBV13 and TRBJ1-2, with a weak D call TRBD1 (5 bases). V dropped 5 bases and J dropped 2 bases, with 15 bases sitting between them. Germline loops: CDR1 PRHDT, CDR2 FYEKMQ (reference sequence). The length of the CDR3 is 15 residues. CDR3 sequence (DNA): TGTGCCAGCAGCCCGACGGGACTTACGAACTATGGCTACACCTTC. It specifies CASSPTGLTNYGYTF.

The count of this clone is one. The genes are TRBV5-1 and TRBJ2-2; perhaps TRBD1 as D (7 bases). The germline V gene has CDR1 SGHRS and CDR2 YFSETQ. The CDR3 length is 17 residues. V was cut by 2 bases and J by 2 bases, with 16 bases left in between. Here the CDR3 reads CASSFNPGGPNTGELFF. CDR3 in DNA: TGCGCCAGCAGCTTCAACCCAGGGGGGCCAAACACCGGGGAGCTGTTTTTT.

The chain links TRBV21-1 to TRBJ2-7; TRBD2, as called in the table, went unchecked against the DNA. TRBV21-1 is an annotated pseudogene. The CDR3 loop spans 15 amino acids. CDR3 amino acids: CASSKDKRETHEQYF. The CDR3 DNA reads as TGTGCCAGCAGCAAAGATAAGCGGGAGACACACGAGCAGTACTTC.

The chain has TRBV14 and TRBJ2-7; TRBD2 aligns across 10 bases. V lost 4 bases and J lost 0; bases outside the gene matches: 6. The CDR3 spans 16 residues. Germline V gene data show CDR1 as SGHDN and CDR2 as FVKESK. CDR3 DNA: TGTGCCAGCAGCCCCCGTAGCGGGAGGATCTCCTACGAGCAGTACTTC. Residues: CASSPRSGRISYEQYF.

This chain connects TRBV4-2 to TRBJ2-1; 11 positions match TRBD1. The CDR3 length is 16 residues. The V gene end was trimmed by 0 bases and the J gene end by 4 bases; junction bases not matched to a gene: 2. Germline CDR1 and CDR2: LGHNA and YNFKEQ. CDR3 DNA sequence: TGTGCCAGCAGCCAAGAAGGGACAGGGGGATACAATGAGCAGTTCTTC. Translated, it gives CASSQEGTGGYNEQFF.

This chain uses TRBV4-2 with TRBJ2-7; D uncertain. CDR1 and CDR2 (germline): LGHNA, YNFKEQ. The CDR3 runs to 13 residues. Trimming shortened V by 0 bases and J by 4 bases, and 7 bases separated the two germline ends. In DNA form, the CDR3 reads TGTGCCAGCAGCCAAGATCAGGTGTACGAGCAGTACTTC. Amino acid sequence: CASSQDQVYEQYF.

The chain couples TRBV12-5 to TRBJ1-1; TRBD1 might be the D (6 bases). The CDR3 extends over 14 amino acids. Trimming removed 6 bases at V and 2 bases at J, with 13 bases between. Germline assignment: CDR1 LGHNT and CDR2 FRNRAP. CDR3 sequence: CASGGQGTNTEAFF. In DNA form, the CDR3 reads TGTGCTAGTGGGGGGCAGGGGACAAACACTGAAGCTTTCTTT.

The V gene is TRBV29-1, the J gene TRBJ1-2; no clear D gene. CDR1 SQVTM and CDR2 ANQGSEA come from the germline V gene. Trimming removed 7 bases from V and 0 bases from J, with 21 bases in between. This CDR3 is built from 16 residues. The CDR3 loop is CSATGEGNRPNYGYTF. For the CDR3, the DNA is TGCAGCGCCACCGGGGAAGGGAACAGACCTAACTATGGCTACACCTTC.

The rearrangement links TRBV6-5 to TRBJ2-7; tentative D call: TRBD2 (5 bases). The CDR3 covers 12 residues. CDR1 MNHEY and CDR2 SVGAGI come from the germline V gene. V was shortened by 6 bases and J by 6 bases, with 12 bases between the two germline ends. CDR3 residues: CASRSSLGEQYF. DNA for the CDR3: TGTGCCAGCAGATCTAGCCTCGGCGAGCAGTACTTC.

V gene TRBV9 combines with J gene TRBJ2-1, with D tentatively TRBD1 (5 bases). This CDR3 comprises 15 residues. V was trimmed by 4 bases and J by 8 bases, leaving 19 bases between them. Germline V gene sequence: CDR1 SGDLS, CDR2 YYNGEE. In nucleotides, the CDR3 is TGTGCCAGCAGCTCTGACAGACACGACGACTATGAGCAGTTCTTC. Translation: CASSSDRHDDYEQFF.

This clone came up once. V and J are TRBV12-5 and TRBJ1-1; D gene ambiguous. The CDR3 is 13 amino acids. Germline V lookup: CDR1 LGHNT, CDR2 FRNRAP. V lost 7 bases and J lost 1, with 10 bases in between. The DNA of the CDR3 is TGTGCTAGTGACCCTCCAGGGAACACTGAAGCTTTCTTT. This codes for CASDPPGNTEAFF. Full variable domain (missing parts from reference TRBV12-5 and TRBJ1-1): DARVTQTPRHKVTEMGQEVTMRCQPILGHNTVFWYRQTMMQGLELLAYFRNRAPLDDSGMPKDRFSAEMPDATLATLKIQPSEPRDSAVYFCASDPPGNTEAFFGQGTRLTVV.

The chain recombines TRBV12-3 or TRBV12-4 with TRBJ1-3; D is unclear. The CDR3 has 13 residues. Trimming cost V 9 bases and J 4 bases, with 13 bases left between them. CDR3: CASPAPGGNTIYF. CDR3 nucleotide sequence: TGTGCCAGTCCTGCCCCAGGCGGAAACACCATATATTTT.

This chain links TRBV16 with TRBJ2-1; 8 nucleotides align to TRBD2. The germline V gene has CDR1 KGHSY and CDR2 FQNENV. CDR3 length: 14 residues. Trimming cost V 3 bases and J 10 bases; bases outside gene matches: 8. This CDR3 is CASSHGRASWEQFF. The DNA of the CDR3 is TGTGCCAGCAGCCACGGGAGGGCCTCATGGGAGCAGTTCTTC. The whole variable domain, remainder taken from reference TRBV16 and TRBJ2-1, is GEEVAQTPKHLVRGEGQKAKLYCAPIKGHSYVFWYQQVLKNEFKFLISFQNENVFDETGMPKERFSAKCLPNSPCSLEIQATKLEDSAVYFCASSHGRASWEQFFGPGTRLTVL.

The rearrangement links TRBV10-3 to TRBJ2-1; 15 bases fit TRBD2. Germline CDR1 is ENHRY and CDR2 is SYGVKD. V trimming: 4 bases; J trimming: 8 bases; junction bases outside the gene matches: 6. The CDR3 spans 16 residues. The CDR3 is CAISAGTSGRLDEQFF. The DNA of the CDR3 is TGTGCCATCAGTGCCGGGACTAGCGGGAGGTTGGATGAGCAGTTCTTC.

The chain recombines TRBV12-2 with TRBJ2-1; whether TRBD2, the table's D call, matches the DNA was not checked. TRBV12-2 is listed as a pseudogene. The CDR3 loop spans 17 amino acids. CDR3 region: CASRLVLRREGGYEQFF. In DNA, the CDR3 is TGTGCAAGTCGCTTAGTCTTACGGCGGGAGGGTGGATATGAGCAGTTCTTC.

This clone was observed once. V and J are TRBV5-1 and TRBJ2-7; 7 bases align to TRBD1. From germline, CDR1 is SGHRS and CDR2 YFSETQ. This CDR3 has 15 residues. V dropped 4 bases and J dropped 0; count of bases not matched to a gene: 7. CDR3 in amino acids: CASSGGQVDSYEQYF. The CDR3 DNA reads TGCGCCAGCAGCGGCGGACAGGTAGACTCCTACGAGCAGTACTTC.

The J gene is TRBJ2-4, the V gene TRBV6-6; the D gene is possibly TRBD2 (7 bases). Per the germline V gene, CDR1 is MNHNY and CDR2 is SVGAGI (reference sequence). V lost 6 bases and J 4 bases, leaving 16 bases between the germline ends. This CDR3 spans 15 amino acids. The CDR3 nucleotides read TGTGCCAGCAGGTACACGGGGGGCCCTAAAAACATTCAGTACTTC. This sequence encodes CASRYTGGPKNIQYF.

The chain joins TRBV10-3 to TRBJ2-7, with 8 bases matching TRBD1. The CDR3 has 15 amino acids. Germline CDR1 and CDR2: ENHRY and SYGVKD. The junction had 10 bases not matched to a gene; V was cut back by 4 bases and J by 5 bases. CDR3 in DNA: TGTGCCATCAGTGGAAACGGACAGGGAATCAACGAGCAGTACTTC. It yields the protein CAISGNGQGINEQYF.

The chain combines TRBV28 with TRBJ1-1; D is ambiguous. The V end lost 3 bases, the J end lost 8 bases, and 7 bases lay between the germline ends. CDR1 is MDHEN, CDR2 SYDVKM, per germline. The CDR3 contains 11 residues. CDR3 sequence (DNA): TGTGCCAGCAGTTTTAAACAGGAAGCTTTCTTT. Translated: CASSFKQEAFF.

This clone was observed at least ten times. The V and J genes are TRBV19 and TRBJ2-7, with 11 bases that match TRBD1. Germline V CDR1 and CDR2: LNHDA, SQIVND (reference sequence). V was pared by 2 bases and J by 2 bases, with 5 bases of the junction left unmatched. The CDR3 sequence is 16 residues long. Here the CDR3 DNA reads TGTGCCAGTAGTATAAGCGGGACAGGGGGGACCTACGAGCAGTACTTC. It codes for CASSISGTGGTYEQYF.

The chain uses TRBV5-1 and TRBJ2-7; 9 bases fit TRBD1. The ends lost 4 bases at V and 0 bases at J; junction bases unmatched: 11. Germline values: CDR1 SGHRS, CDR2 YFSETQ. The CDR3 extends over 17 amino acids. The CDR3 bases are TGCGCCAGCAGCCTGACAGGGGGTCCCAGGGCCTCCTACGAGCAGTACTTC. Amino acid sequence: CASSLTGGPRASYEQYF.

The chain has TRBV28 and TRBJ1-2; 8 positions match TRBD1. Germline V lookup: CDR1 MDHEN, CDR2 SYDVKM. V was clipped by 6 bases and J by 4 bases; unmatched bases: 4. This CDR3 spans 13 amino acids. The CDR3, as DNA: TGTGCCAGCAGCCAAGACAGGGGCTATGGCTACACCTTC. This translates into CASSQDRGYGYTF.

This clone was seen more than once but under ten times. CDR3 residues: CAWSTQTSNQPQHF. Written as DNA, the CDR3 is TGTGCCTGGAGCACTCAAACTTCAAATCAGCCCCAGCATTTT. This chain joins TRBV30 and TRBJ1-5; the D is unclear. V was clipped by 3 bases and J by 4 bases, with 13 bases between them. Germline V gene lookup returns CDR1 GTSNPN and CDR2 SVGIG (reference sequence). The CDR3 contains 14 residues.

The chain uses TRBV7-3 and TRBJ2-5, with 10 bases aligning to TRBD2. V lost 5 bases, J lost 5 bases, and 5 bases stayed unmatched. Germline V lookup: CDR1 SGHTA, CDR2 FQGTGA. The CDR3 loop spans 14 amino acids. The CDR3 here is CASSALAGRETQYF. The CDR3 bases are TGTGCCAGCAGCGCACTAGCGGGAAGGGAGACCCAGTACTTC. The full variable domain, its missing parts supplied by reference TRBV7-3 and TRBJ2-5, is GAGVSQTPSNKVTEKGKYVELRCDPISGHTALYWYRQSLGQGPEFLIYFQGTGAADDSGLPNDRFFAVRPEGSVSTLKIQRTERGDSAVYLCASSALAGRETQYFGPGTRLLVL.

CDR3 protein: CASSYGGNTEAFF. In DNA, the CDR3 is TGTGCCAGCAGCTACGGGGGGAACACTGAAGCTTTCTTT. The rearrangement joins TRBV7-9 to TRBJ1-1, with D perhaps TRBD1 (5 bases). Germline assignment: CDR1 SEHNR and CDR2 FQNEAQ (reference sequence). V lost 4 bases to trimming and J lost 1 base, with 7 bases between them. This CDR3 region has 13 residues.

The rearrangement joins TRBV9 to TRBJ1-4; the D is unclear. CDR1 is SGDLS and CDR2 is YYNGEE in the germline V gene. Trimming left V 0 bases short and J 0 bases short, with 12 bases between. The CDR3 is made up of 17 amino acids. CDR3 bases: TGTGCCAGCAGCGTAGGGTTTTCGCAGGCAACTAATGAAAAACTGTTTTTT. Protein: CASSVGFSQATNEKLFF.